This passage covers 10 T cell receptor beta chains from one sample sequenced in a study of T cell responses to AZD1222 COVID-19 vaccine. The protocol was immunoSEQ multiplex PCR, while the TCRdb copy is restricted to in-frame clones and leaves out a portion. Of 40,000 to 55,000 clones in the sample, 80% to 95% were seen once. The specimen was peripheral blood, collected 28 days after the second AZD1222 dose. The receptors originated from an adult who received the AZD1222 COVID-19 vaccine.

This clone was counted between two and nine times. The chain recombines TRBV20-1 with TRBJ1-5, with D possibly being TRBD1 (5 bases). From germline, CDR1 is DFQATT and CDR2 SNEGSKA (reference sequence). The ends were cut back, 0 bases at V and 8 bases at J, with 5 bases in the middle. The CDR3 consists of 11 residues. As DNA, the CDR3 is TGCAGTGCTAGAGAGGGGGAGCCCCAGCATTTT. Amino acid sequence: CSAREGEPQHF.

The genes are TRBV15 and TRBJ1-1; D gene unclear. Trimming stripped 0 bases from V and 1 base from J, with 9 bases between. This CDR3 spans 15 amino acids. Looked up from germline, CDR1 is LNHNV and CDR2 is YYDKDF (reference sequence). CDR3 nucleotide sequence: TGTGCCACCAGCAGAGAGGGAGTACGGAACACTGAAGCTTTCTTT. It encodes CATSREGVRNTEAFF.

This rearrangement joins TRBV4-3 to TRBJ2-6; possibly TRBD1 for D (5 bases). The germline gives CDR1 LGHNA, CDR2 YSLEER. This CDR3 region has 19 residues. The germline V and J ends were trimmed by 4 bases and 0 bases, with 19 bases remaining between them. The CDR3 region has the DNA TGCGCCAGCAGCCGAAGGACACTCCGAGAAAGCTCTGGGGCCAACGTCCTGACTTTC. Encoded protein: CASSRRTLRESSGANVLTF.

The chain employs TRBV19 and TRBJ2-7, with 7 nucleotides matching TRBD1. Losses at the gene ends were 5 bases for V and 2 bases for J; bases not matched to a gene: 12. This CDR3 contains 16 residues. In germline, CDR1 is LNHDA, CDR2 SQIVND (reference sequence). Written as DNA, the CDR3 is TGTGCCAGTAGTGGTCTTCAGGGACAGCCACCCTACGAGCAGTACTTC. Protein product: CASSGLQGQPPYEQYF.

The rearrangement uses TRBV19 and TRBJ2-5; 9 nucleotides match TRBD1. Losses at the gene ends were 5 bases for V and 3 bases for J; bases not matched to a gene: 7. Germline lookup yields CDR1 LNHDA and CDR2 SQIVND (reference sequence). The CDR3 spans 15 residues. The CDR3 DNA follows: TGTGCCAGTAGTCTCTCCGGGACAGGGAAAGAGACCCAGTACTTC. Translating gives CASSLSGTGKETQYF.

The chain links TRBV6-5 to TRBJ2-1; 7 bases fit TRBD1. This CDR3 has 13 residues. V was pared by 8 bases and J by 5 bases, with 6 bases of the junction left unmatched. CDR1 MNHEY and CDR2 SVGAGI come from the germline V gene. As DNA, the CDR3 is TGTGCCAGCCTCTCTCAGGGGGACAATGAGCAGTTCTTC. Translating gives CASLSQGDNEQFF.

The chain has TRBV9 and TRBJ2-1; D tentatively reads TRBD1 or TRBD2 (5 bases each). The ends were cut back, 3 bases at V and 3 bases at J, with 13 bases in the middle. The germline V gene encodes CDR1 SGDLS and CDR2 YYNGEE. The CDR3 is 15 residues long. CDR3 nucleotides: TGTGCCAGCAGCGCGGACTGGGGGATCTACAATGAGCAGTTCTTC. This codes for CASSADWGIYNEQFF.

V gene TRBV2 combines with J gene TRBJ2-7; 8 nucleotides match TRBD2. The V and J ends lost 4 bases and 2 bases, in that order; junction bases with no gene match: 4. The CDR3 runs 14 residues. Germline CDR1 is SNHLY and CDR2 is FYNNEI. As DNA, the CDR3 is TGTGCCAGCAGTGGACGCGGGGGGACCTACGAGCAGTACTTC. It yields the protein CASSGRGGTYEQYF.

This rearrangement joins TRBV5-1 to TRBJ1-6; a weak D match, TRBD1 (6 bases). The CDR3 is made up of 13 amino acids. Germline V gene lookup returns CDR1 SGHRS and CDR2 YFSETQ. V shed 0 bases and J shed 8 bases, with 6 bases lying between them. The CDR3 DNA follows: TGCGCCAGCAGCTTGGCAGGGGATTCACCCCTCCACTTT. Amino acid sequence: CASSLAGDSPLHF.

CDR3 loop: CASSLVGQGDTQYF. The CDR3 DNA follows: TGTGCCAGCAGCTTAGTTGGACAGGGAGATACGCAGTATTTT. The chain couples TRBV7-6 to TRBJ2-3, with 8 nucleotides matching TRBD1. This CDR3 spans 14 amino acids. The germline gives CDR1 SGHVS, CDR2 FNYEAQ. The V gene end was trimmed by 1 base and the J gene end by 5 bases; junction bases not matched to a gene: 2.